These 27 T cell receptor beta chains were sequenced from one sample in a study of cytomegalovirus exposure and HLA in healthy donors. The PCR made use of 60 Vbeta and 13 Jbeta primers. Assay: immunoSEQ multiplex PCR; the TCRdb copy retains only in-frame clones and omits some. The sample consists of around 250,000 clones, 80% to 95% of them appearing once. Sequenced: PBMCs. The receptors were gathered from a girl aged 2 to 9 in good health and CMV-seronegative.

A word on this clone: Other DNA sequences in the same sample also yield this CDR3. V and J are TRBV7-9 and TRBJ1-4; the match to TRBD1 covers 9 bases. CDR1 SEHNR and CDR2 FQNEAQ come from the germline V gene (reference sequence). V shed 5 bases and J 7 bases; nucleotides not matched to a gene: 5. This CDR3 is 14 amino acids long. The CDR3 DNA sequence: TGTGCCAGCAGCCTAGGACAGGGGTCTGAAAAACTGTTTTTT. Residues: CASSLGQGSEKLFF.

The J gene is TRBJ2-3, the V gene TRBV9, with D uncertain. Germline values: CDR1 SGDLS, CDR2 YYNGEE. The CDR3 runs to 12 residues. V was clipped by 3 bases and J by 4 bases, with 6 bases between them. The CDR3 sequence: CASSGPADTQYF. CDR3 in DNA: TGTGCCAGCAGCGGGCCAGCAGATACGCAGTATTTT.

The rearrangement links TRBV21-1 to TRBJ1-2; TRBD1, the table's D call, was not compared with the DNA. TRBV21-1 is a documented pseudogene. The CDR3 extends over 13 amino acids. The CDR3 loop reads CATPGTDNYGYTF. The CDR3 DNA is TGTGCCACTCCCGGGACAGATAACTATGGCTACACCTTC.

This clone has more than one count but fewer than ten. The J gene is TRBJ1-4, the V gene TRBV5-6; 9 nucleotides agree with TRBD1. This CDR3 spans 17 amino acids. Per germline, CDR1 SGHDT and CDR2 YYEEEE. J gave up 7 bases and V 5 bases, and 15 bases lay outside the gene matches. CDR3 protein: CASSRPGTGTSGEKLFF. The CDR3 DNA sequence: TGTGCCAGCAGTCGTCCCGGGACAGGGACCAGCGGTGAAAAACTGTTTTTT.

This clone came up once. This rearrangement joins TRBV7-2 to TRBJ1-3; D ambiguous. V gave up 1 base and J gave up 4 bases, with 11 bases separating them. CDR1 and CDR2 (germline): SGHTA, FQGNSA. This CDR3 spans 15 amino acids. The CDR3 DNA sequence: TGTGCCAGCAGCTTAGGGCGGCAGTGGGGAAACACCATATATTTT. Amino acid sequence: CASSLGRQWGNTIYF.

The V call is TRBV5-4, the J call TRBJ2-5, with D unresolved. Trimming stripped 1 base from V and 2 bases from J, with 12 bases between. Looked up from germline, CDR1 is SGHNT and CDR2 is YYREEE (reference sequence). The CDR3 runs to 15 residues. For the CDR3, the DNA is TGTGCCAGCAGCTTGTCTACTGCGGAGCAAGAGACCCAGTACTTC. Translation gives CASSLSTAEQETQYF.

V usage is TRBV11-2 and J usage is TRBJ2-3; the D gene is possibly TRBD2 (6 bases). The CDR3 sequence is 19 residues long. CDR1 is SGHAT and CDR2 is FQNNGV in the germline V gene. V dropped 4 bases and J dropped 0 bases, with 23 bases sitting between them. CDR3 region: CASSSRERRRGTSTDTQYF. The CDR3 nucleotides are TGTGCCAGCAGCTCACGTGAGAGAAGACGGGGGACTAGCACAGATACGCAGTATTTT.

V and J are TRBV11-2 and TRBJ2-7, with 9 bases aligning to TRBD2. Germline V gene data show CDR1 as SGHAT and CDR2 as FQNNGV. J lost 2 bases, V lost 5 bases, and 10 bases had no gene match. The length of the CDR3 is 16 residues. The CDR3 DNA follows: TGTGCCAGCAGCCGCGGACTAGCGCTAACCCCCTACGAGCAGTACTTC. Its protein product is CASSRGLALTPYEQYF.

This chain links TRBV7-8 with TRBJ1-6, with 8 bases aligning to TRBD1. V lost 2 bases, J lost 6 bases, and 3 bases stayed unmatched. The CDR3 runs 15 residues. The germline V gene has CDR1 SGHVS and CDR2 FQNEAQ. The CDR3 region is CASSLSGQGNSPLHF. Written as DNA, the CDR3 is TGTGCCAGCAGCTTAAGTGGACAGGGTAATTCACCCCTCCACTTT. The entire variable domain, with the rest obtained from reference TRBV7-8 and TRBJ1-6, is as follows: GAGVSQSPRYKVAKRGQDVALRCDPISGHVSLFWYQQALGQGPEFLTYFQNEAQLDKSGLPSDRFFAERPEGSVSTLKIQRTQQEDSAVYLCASSLSGQGNSPLHFGNGTRLTVT.

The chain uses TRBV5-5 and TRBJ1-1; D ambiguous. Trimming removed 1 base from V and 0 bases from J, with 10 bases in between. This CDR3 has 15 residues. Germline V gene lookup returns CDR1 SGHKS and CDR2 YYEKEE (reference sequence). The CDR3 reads CASSLNPTMNTEAFF. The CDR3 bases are TGTGCCAGCAGCTTGAATCCAACTATGAACACTGAAGCTTTCTTT.

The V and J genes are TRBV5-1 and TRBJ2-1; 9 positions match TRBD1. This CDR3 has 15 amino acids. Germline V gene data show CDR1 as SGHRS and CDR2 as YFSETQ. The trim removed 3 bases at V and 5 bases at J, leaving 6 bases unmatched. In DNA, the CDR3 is TGCGCCAGCAGCTCACCGGGACAGGGCAACAATGAGCAGTTCTTC. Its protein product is CASSSPGQGNNEQFF.

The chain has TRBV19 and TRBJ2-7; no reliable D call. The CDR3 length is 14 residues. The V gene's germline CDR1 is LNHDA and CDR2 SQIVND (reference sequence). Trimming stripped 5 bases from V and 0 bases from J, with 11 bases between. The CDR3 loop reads CASSPGSFSYEQYF. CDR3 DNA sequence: TGTGCCAGTAGTCCCGGGTCCTTCTCCTACGAGCAGTACTTC.

CDR3 sequence reads: CASSPWDRGYEQYF. In DNA form, the CDR3 reads TGTGCCAGCTCACCTTGGGACAGGGGATACGAGCAGTACTTC. The chain recombines TRBV18 with TRBJ2-7; 10 nucleotides align to TRBD1. Germline trimming cut 3 bases from V and 4 bases from J; bases unmatched to any gene: 3. The CDR3 length is 14 residues. Germline V gene lookup returns CDR1 KGHSH and CDR2 LQKENI.

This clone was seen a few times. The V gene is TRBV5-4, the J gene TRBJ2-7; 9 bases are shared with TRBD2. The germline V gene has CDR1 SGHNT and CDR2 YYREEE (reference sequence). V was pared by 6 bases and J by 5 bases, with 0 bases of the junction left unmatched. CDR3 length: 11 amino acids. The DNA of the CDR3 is TGTGCCAGCACTAGCGGGAACGAGCAGTACTTC. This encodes CASTSGNEQYF.

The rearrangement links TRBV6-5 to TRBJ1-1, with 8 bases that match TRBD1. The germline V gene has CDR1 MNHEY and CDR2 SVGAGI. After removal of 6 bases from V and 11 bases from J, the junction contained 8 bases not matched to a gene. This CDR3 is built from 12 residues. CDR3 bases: TGTGCCAGCAGCTTTCCAGGGGGCTCGGCTTTCTTT. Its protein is CASSFPGGSAFF.

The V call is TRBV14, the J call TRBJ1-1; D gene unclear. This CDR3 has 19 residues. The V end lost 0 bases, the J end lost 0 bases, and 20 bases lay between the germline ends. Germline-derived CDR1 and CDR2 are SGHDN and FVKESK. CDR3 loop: CASSQDWVPQLELNTEAFF. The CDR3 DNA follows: TGTGCCAGCAGCCAAGATTGGGTTCCACAGTTGGAACTGAACACTGAAGCTTTCTTT.

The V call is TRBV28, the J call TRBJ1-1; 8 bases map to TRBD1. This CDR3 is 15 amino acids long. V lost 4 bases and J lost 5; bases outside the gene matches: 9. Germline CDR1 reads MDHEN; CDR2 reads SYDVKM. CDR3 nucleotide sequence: TGTGCCAGCAGTTCCTCAGACAGGGGAGCGACTGAAGCTTTCTTT. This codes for CASSSSDRGATEAFF.

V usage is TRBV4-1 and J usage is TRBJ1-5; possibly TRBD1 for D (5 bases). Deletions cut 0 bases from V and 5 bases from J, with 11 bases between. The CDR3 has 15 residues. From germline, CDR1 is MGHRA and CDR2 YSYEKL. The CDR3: CASSQDQAGYQPQHF. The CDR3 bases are TGCGCCAGCAGCCAAGATCAGGCAGGGTATCAGCCCCAGCATTTT.

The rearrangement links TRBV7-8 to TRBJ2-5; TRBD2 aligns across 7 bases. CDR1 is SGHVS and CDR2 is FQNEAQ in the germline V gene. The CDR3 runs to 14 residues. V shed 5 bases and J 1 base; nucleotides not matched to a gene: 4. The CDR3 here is CASSPGGLQETQYF. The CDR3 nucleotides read TGTGCCAGCAGCCCGGGGGGACTCCAAGAGACCCAGTACTTC.

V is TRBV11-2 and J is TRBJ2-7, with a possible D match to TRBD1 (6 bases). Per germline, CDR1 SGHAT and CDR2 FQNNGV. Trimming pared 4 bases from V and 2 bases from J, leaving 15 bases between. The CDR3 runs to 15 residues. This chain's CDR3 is CASSSMTGPTYEQYF. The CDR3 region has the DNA TGTGCCAGCAGCTCAATGACAGGACCAACCTACGAGCAGTACTTC.

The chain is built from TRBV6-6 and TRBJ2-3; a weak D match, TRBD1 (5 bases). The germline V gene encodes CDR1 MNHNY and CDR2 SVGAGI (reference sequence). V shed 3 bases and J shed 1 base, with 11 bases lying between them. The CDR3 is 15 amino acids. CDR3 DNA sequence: TGTGCCAGCAGTTATTTACAGGCGGGCACAGATACGCAGTATTTT. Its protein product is CASSYLQAGTDTQYF.

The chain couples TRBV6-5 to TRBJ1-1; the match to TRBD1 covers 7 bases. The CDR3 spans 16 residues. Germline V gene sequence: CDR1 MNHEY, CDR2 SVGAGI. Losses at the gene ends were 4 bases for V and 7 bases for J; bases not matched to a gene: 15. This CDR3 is CASSSYQRTGTDEAFF. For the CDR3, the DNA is TGTGCCAGCAGTTCGTACCAACGGACAGGAACGGATGAAGCTTTCTTT.

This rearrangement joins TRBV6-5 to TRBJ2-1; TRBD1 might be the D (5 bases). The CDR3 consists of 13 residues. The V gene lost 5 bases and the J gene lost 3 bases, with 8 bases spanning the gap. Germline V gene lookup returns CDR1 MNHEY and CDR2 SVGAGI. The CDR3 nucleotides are TGTGCCAGCAGTCAGGACAACTACAATGAGCAGTTCTTC. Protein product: CASSQDNYNEQFF.

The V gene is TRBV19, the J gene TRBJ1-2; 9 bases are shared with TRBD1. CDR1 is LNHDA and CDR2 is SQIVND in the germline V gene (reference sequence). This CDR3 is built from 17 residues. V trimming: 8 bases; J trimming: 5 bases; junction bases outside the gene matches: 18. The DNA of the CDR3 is TGTGCCAGTCGAGGAAGGACAGGGGAAGAGGTTGGGTATGGCTACACCTTC. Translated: CASRGRTGEEVGYGYTF.

The CDR3 nucleotides read TGTGCCAGCAGCTTAGTTTTCGAGGCAGATACGCAGTATTTT. It yields the protein CASSLVFEADTQYF. The chain carries TRBV7-6 and TRBJ2-3; D gene uncertain. V dropped 1 base and J dropped 4 bases, with 9 bases sitting between them. The CDR3 is 14 amino acids. In germline, CDR1 is SGHVS, CDR2 FNYEAQ.

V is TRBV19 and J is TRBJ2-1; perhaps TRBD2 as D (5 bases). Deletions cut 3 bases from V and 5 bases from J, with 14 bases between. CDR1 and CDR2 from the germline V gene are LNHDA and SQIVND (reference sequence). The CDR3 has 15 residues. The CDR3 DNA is TGTGCCAGTAGTATCGTGGCAGGAGGAAACAATGAGCAGTTCTTC. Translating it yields CASSIVAGGNNEQFF.

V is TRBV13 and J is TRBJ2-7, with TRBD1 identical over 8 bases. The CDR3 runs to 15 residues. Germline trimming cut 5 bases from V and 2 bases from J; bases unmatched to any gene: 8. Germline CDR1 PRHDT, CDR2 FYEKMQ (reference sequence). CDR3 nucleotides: TGTGCCAGCAGCCTCATGGGACAGGCAACCTACGAGCAGTACTTC. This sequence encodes CASSLMGQATYEQYF. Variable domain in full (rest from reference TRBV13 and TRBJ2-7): AAGVIQSPRHLIKEKRETATLKCYPIPRHDTVYWYQQGPGQDPQFLISFYEKMQSDKGSIPDRFSAQQFSDYHSELNMSSLELGDSALYFCASSLMGQATYEQYFGPGTRLTVT.